Following are 28 T cell receptor beta chains from one sample sequenced in a study of CD8+CD57+ T cells in acquired aplastic anemia. Genomic DNA templated the TCR beta VDJ and CDR3 profiling. Each CDR3 protein gets one entry after TCRdb re-called the reads with MiXCR. The sample lists around 400,000 distinct CDR3 sequences, around 72% occurring once. Sequencing was performed on sorted CD4+, CD8+, or CD8+CD57+ T cells (not recorded which) from PBMCs. Receptors were obtained from a human donor in good health, serving as a control.

The sample holds many counts of this clonotype. The CDR3 region is CSARWGGGGLNTGELFF. CDR3 sequence (DNA): TGCAGTGCTAGGTGGGGTGGCGGGGGCCTGAACACCGGGGAGCTGTTTTTT. This chain uses TRBV20-1 with TRBJ2-2, with a possible D match to TRBD2 (7 bases). CDR3 length equals 17 residues. V was cut by 3 bases and J by 1 base, with 18 bases left in between. The germline CDR1 and CDR2 sequences are DFQATT and SNEGSKA (reference sequence).

The V and J genes are TRBV29-1 and TRBJ1-5; 7 bases fit TRBD1. With 5 bases clipped from V and 6 bases from J, the junction kept 7 bases outside the gene matches. CDR3 size: 13 residues. Germline V gene data show CDR1 as SQVTM and CDR2 as ANQGSEA. The CDR3 DNA reads TGCAGCGTTACCGACAGGGTAGGTCAGCCCCAGCATTTT. It specifies CSVTDRVGQPQHF.

This clonotype occurred many times. The J gene is TRBJ2-5, the V gene TRBV4-2, with D possibly TRBD1 on 6 matching bases. Between the trimmed V and J ends, which lost 2 bases and 0 bases, there was a span of 19 bases. The CDR3 runs to 18 residues. Per the germline V gene, CDR1 is LGHNA and CDR2 is YNFKEQ. CDR3 protein: CASSQPSQGKSDQETQYF. The CDR3 DNA follows: TGTGCCAGCAGCCAACCATCCCAGGGGAAGAGTGACCAAGAGACCCAGTACTTC.

Comment on this clonotype: A junction boundary mismatches the germline segment, possibly from a read error. The V and J genes are TRBV5-1 and TRBJ2-2, with a tentative D call TRBD2 (5 bases). The V gene's germline CDR1 is SGHRS and CDR2 YFSETQ. This CDR3 is 15 amino acids long. DNA of the CDR3: TGTGCCAGCAGCTCGGAGGAAACGAACAACGGGGAGCTGTTTTTT. Translated: CASSSEETNNGELFF.

This chain links TRBV20-1 with TRBJ1-6; 9 nucleotides agree with TRBD1. Germline CDR1 reads DFQATT; CDR2 reads SNEGSKA (reference sequence). CDR3 length equals 14 residues. Unmatched junction bases numbered 5, after V lost 2 bases and J lost 9 bases. Here the CDR3 reads CSARRTGEGSPLHF. The CDR3, as DNA: TGCAGTGCTAGACGGACAGGGGAGGGTTCACCCCTCCACTTT.

In regard to this clonotype: At one end, the junction sequence differs from germline, possibly due to a read error. V usage is TRBV2 and J usage is TRBJ2-5, with TRBD2 matching 9 bases. Looked up from germline, CDR1 is SNHLY and CDR2 is FYNNEI. The CDR3 contains 17 residues. The CDR3 DNA follows: TGTGCCAGCAGTCGGCTGGCGGGGGGGCCGTGCGCGGAGACCCAGTGCTTC. Translating it yields CASSRLAGGPCAETQCF.

Many counts were recorded for this clonotype. The J gene is TRBJ2-5, the V gene TRBV20-1, with 7 bases matching TRBD1. V was clipped by 4 bases and J by 4 bases; unmatched bases: 6. The CDR3 sequence is 13 residues long. From germline, CDR1 is DFQATT and CDR2 SNEGSKA (reference sequence). The CDR3, as DNA: TGCAGTGCTAAAGAGGACAGGTTAGAGACCCAGTACTTC. Translation: CSAKEDRLETQYF.

This clonotype has just a few counts. This rearrangement joins TRBV24-1 to TRBJ1-2; TRBD1 is a possible D gene (5 bases). V lost 5 bases and J lost 2, with 5 bases in between. This CDR3 is built from 12 residues. Germline V gene lookup returns CDR1 KGHDR and CDR2 SFDVKD. The CDR3 DNA reads TGTGCCACCAGTGCAGGGAACTATGGCTACACCTTC. Amino acid sequence: CATSAGNYGYTF.

This clonotype was seen ten or more times. The chain links TRBV27 to TRBJ1-3; tentative D call: TRBD1 (5 bases). The CDR3 is 15 amino acids. Germline loops: CDR1 MNHEY, CDR2 SMNVEV (reference sequence). V was trimmed by 0 bases and J by 4 bases, leaving 10 bases between them. CDR3 bases: TGTGCCAGCAGTTTATCATGGGGGAACGGAAACACCATATATTTT. This encodes CASSLSWGNGNTIYF.

This rearrangement joins TRBV5-1 to TRBJ1-2, with TRBD1 identical over 10 bases. The junction had 7 bases not matched to a gene; V was cut back by 4 bases and J by 10 bases. CDR1 and CDR2 from the germline V gene are SGHRS and YFSETQ. The CDR3 sequence is 13 residues long. The CDR3 DNA sequence: TGCGCCAGCAGCCCGGGACAGGGGACAGCCTACACCTTC. Protein: CASSPGQGTAYTF. Combining the CDR3 with reference TRBV5-1 and TRBJ1-2 gives the whole variable domain KAGVTQTPRYLIKTRGQQVTLSCSPISGHRSVSWYQQTPGQGLQFLFEYFSETQRNKGNFPGRFSGRQFSNSRSEMNVSTLELGDSALYLCASSPGQGTAYTFGSGTRLTVV.

This clonotype was seen only a few times. In DNA, the CDR3 is TGTGCCAGTCGCATGACAGGGGCCAACTATGGCTACACCTTC. Amino acid sequence: CASRMTGANYGYTF. The chain uses TRBV19 and TRBJ1-2; TRBD1 aligns across 8 bases. Germline V gene data show CDR1 as LNHDA and CDR2 as SQIVND (reference sequence). J gave up 2 bases and V 8 bases, and 7 bases lay outside the gene matches. CDR3 size: 14 residues.

CDR3 in amino acids: CASSTESGNTIYF. CDR3 coding DNA: TGTGCCAGCTCCACTGAGTCTGGAAACACCATATATTTT. The chain links TRBV12-3 or TRBV12-4 to TRBJ1-3; D remains unclear. Trimming took 8 bases from V and 1 from J, leaving 9 bases between them. The CDR3 extends over 13 amino acids.

In the case of this clonotype: The germline gene is not matched at one end of the junction; a read error may be the cause. The chain uses TRBV10-3 and TRBJ2-5, with TRBD1 as a possible D gene (5 bases). Gene TRBJ1-5 matches the end of the DNA better, so the J call may be wrong. The CDR3 has 14 residues. Germline CDR1 ENHRY, CDR2 SYGVKD. CDR3 loop: CASSRGSLNQTQHF. CDR3 sequence (DNA): TGTGCCAGCAGTCGGGGGTCGCTAAATCAGACCCAGCATTTT.

Worth noting for this clonotype: One end of the junction fails to match germline, which may point to a read error. This chain joins TRBV2 and TRBJ2-1, with D perhaps matching TRBD2 (5 bases). Germline CDR1 and CDR2: SNHLY and FYNNEI. The CDR3 spans 13 residues. CDR3 bases: TGTGGCAGCATAAACCCCGAGAGCGGCGAGCAGTTCTTC. Translating it yields CGSINPESGEQFF.

This clonotype was observed a handful of times. This rearrangement joins TRBV7-3 to TRBJ1-2; 8 bases agree with TRBD1. After removal of 5 bases from V and 8 bases from J, the junction contained 7 bases not matched to a gene. This CDR3 contains 13 residues. Germline V gives CDR1 SGHTA, CDR2 FQGTGA. This CDR3 reads CASSNGQGNGYTF. CDR3 bases: TGTGCCAGCAGCAACGGACAGGGTAACGGCTACACCTTC. Based on the CDR3 plus reference TRBV7-3 and TRBJ1-2, the full variable domain is GAGVSQTPSNKVTEKGKYVELRCDPISGHTALYWYRQSLGQGPEFLIYFQGTGAADDSGLPNDRFFAVRPEGSVSTLKIQRTERGDSAVYLCASSNGQGNGYTFGSGTRLTVV.

This clonotype was found once. This chain connects TRBV2 to TRBJ2-1, with D perhaps TRBD2 (7 bases). Germline CDR1 and CDR2: SNHLY and FYNNEI. The CDR3 contains 15 residues. The V gene lost 6 bases and the J gene lost 9 bases, with 21 bases spanning the gap. The CDR3 coding sequence is TGTGCCAGCAGCGTAATCCCTAGGGGGGGAGGTGAGCAGTTCTTC. Its translation: CASSVIPRGGGEQFF.

J is TRBJ1-2 and V is TRBV2, with no clear D. The V end lost 5 bases, the J end lost 0 bases, and 10 bases lay between the germline ends. There are 14 residues in the CDR3. Germline-derived CDR1 and CDR2 are SNHLY and FYNNEI. The CDR3, as DNA: TGTGCCAGCAGTTATCAGGTAGCTAACTATGGCTACACCTTC. The encoded protein is CASSYQVANYGYTF.

V and J are TRBV29-1 and TRBJ2-7, with D perhaps given as TRBD1 or TRBD2 (5 bases each). Trimming cost V 7 bases and J 3 bases, with 13 bases left between them. Germline CDR1 is SQVTM and CDR2 is ANQGSEA. The CDR3 totals 12 residues. The CDR3 DNA is TGCAGCGCCGGGGACCCAAACTACGAGCAGTACTTC. This encodes CSAGDPNYEQYF.

The J gene is TRBJ2-5, the V gene TRBV2; TRBD2 might be the D (6 bases). This CDR3 has 11 amino acids. Germline V gene sequence: CDR1 SNHLY, CDR2 FYNNEI. V lost 8 bases, J lost 11 bases, and 15 bases lay in between. CDR3 sequence: CASGWGEHQYF. The CDR3, as DNA: TGTGCCAGCGGGTGGGGGGAACATCAGTACTTC.

A single count supports this clonotype. At one boundary the junction diverges from the germline segment, which might be a read error. The genes are TRBV7-2 and TRBJ1-4, with D uncertain. CDR3 length: 14 residues. The germline V gene encodes CDR1 SGHTA and CDR2 FQGNSA. The CDR3 spells CASSLVDGIYNEQF. The CDR3 coding sequence is TGTGCCAGCAGCTTAGTTGACGGGATCTACAATGAGCAGTTT.

This clonotype was seen many times. The chain employs TRBV12-3 or TRBV12-4 and TRBJ1-5; possible D gene TRBD1, 6 bases. The CDR3 is 18 amino acids. V lost 5 bases to trimming and J lost 0 bases, with 20 bases between them. In nucleotides, the CDR3 is TGTGCCAGCAGTCCCCAGTTAGGGACATATTATAGCAATCAGCCCCAGCATTTT. Encoded protein: CASSPQLGTYYSNQPQHF.

The chain carries TRBV13 and TRBJ1-1; 7 nucleotides line up with TRBD1. CDR1 and CDR2 (germline): PRHDT, FYEKMQ (reference sequence). V lost 5 bases and J lost 8; bases outside the gene matches: 14. The CDR3 length is 15 residues. The CDR3 DNA reads TGTGCCAGCAGCCTGACCTCCGGACAGGCAGAAGAAGCTTTCTTT. It is translated as CASSLTSGQAEEAFF.

V usage is TRBV6-2 or TRBV6-3 and J usage is TRBJ1-2; the D gene is possibly TRBD1 (6 bases). CDR3 length: 16 amino acids. The germline CDR1 and CDR2 sequences are MNHEY and SVGEGT. V lost 4 bases, J lost 0 bases, and 15 bases lay in between. CDR3 in amino acids: CASSSSNRAANYGYTF. CDR3 sequence (DNA): TGTGCCAGCAGTTCTTCCAACAGGGCAGCTAACTATGGCTACACCTTC.

This clonotype was seen ten or more times. V and J are TRBV19 and TRBJ2-4; a possible D gene is TRBD1 (5 bases). CDR1 and CDR2 from the germline V gene are LNHDA and SQIVND (reference sequence). This CDR3 contains 19 residues. The ends were cut back, 4 bases at V and 0 bases at J, with 22 bases in the middle. The CDR3 DNA reads TGTGCCAGTAGTAGCCCCCGACAGATGGGAAGACTAGCCAAAAACATTCAGTACTTC. Its translation is CASSSPRQMGRLAKNIQYF.

The chain employs TRBV5-1 and TRBJ1-1, with 10 bases matching TRBD1. The V gene's germline CDR1 is SGHRS and CDR2 YFSETQ. V was clipped by 5 bases and J by 3 bases; unmatched bases: 4. This CDR3 has 14 amino acids. CDR3 nucleotides: TGCGCCAGCAGGGCCGGGACAGGGGACACTGAAGCTTTCTTT. Translated: CASRAGTGDTEAFF.

The rearrangement joins TRBV29-1 to TRBJ2-5, with 7 bases lining up with TRBD1. Germline values: CDR1 SQVTM, CDR2 ANQGSEA. The length of the CDR3 is 16 residues. Losses at the gene ends were 6 bases for V and 7 bases for J; bases not matched to a gene: 20. The CDR3: CSVRPSGTAAGGTQYF. The DNA of the CDR3 is TGCAGCGTAAGACCGTCAGGGACAGCCGCCGGTGGGACCCAGTACTTC.

This chain connects TRBV19 to TRBJ1-2; D may be TRBD1 (6 bases). This CDR3 is built from 14 residues. The germline V gene encodes CDR1 LNHDA and CDR2 SQIVND (reference sequence). V shed 5 bases and J shed 4 bases, with 14 bases lying between them. As DNA, the CDR3 is TGTGCCAGTAGTCCGCCAGGGGAACCCTATGGCTACACCTTC. Protein: CASSPPGEPYGYTF.

In this sample, this clonotype turned up once. The CDR3 sequence is CSVFYALNTEAFF. The CDR3 bases are TGCAGTGTTTTTTACGCTTTGAACACTGAAGCTTTCTTT. This chain links TRBV20-1 with TRBJ1-1; D gene ambiguous. Germline-derived CDR1 and CDR2 are DFQATT and SNEGSKA (reference sequence). The CDR3 covers 13 residues. Trimming cost V 7 bases and J 0 bases, with 12 bases left between them.